This T cell receptor beta chain was documented in a study of blood T cell repertoires in COVID-19 (TCRdb year 2020). At the level of the whole study: Samples from collaborators originated in the United States, Italy and Spain and spanned both the acute and convalescent phases of COVID-19. The material from the prospective study consisted of cDNA or gDNA derived from T cells, B-cell-depleted T cells, or PBMCs. Subjects who had been exposed to COVID-19, were actively infected with it, or had recovered from it provided the deeply sampled blood TCRbeta repertoires that made up the dataset. The repertoires were made available in a free public database intended to serve as a resource for research on the immune response to SARS-CoV-2. Samples came from the ongoing ImmuneRACE study (first 160 participants) plus 1,254 subjects from 6 global collaborators. The sample metadata nearly always contained a de-identified subject ID, COVID-19 status, age in years and sex. Where available, HLA class I and class II types were obtained from metadata supplied by the sample provider rather than from assay-based typing. The paper as a whole reports these results and caveats: How much clinical and demographic metadata was included differed by source and by participant, and the metadata was provided uncurated.

The immunoSEQ Assay, a bias-controlled multiplex PCR, was used to amplify TCRbeta CDR3 regions from genomic DNA. In the paper's pipeline: Nucleated cell counts per sample were estimated from amplification of reference gene primers within the assay. To quantify the absolute abundance of each unique TCRbeta CDR3 rearrangement, sequence reads were collapsed and filtered. For each sample, productive Simpson clonality was calculated by taking the square root of Simpson's diversity index across productive rearrangements. The table was pulled from immuneACCESS by TCRdb, which kept in-frame rearrangements only. Such tables lose some clones; where checked, under half of the loss comes from unresolved V genes, and the rest has no known cause. V and J calls and clone size come straight from that table; D and trimming were deduced from the DNA. This sample holds around 250,000 clones; 89% were observed only once. The ten largest clones capture 4% to 5% of the sample.

The table lists this clone with a few counts. Its specific antigen is unknown. No much larger clonotype is one base removed from it; base qualities were not supplied. CDR1 KGHDR and CDR2 SFDVKD were looked up in the germline V gene. The CDR3 numbers 18 residues from cysteine through phenylalanine. Here the CDR3 DNA is all that survives: 54 bases in frame from base 1. After removal of 0 bases from V and 6 bases from J, the junction retains 12 bases not matched to a gene. Another Seattle source contributed samples from volunteer blood donors who had recovered from COVID-19. Whole blood was collected in K2EDTA tubes by collaborating institutions according to the institutions' own protocols. For TCRbeta analysis, collaborator samples were shipped as frozen whole blood, as isolated PBMCs, or as DNA extracted from either sample type.

Material: peripheral blood. Recombination joined TRBV24-1 with TRBJ2-1, and TRBD2 matches 8 of the central bases. This TCR came from a middle-aged woman who had recovered from COVID-19. The nucleotide sequence is given as TGTGCCACCAGTGATTTGGGCCTGGGCGCGGGGGGTAGCAATGAGCAGTTCTTC. This encodes CATSDLGLGAGGSNEQFF.